The TCR beta chain described here comes from a study of cytomegalovirus exposure and HLA in healthy donors. General study points: One later analysis, an examination of the 100 to 150 validation repertoires, found that first-cohort TCR clusters tended to co-occur in them. Published work reported that the classifier diagnosed cytomegalovirus status with high specificity and sensitivity. The study labeled 164 TCR beta chains cytomegalovirus-associated.

The count of this clone is one. Its specificity is unknown. Sequencing used immunoSEQ multiplex PCR; TCRdb keeps in-frame clones, though not all of them. The sample records 130,000 to 150,000 clones, 70% to 90% being singletons. The CDR3 is 17 residues long. In germline, CDR1 is SGHDN, CDR2 FVKESK. V lost 4 bases, J lost 0 bases, and 18 bases lay in between. The donors were in the approximately 120-subject validation cohort; that cohort was separate from the roughly 700-subject first cohort. V is TRBV14 and J is TRBJ1-2; D possibly corresponds to TRBD1 (5 bases). Sequences were obtained from PBMCs. This clonotype originated in a woman in her thirties in good health and CMV-seropositive. The CDR3 here is CASSRFSPGVSNYGYTF. CDR3 nucleotide sequence: TGTGCCAGCAGCCGCTTCTCACCGGGGGTTTCTAACTATGGCTACACCTTC.